The source of this T cell receptor (beta chain) is a study of blood T cell repertoires in COVID-19. Study-level background: The United States, Italy and Spain supplied acute and convalescent COVID-19 samples. The analysed material was cDNA or gDNA that came from T cells, B-cell-depleted T cells, or PBMCs.

TCRdb's table, derived via immunoSEQ multiplex PCR, lists solely in-frame clones and lacks some. The sample carries 650,000 to 800,000 clones, 85% to 90% recorded once. Germline lookup yields CDR1 SGHDT and CDR2 YYEEEE. This CDR3 region has 15 residues. V was trimmed by 3 bases and J by 5 bases, leaving 17 bases between them. The V gene is TRBV5-6, the J gene TRBJ1-2; D is unresolved. The sequence came from a woman aged 18-29 years with acute or convalescent COVID-19. The specimen was peripheral blood. The CDR3 DNA follows: TGTGCCAGCAGCTGGGAGAGGACCATGGGTTATGGCTACACCTTC. Translation gives CASSWERTMGYGYTF.